Listed below are T cell receptor beta chains from one sample, sequenced in a study of blood T cell repertoires in COVID-19. Data came from immunoSEQ multiplex PCR; TCRdb stores just in-frame clones and leaves some out. In the table there are 200,000 to 250,000 clones, around 80% of which are singletons. The sequencing sample was made of peripheral blood. The receptors were sampled from a woman in her seventies with acute or convalescent COVID-19. Each CDR3 is given with its conserved first and last residue. The D gene is left open where the match is weak. Only some rows state a clone size, as once, few, many or a class for expanded clones.

j_call: TRBJ1-6; v_call: TRBV6-5; clone_size: NA; d_call: TRBD1; cdr3_nt: TGTGCCAGCAATTCCGACAGGGCGATTAATTCACCCCTCCACTTT; cdr3_aa: CASNSDRAINSPLHF
j_call: TRBJ2-7; v_call: TRBV30; clone_size: NA; d_call: NA; cdr3_nt: TGTGCCTGGAGTGATACAGACGAGCAGTACTTC; cdr3_aa: CAWSDTDEQYF
j_call: TRBJ2-2; v_call: TRBV6-5; clone_size: NA; d_call: TRBD1; cdr3_nt: TGTGCCAGCAGTTTTGACAGGGACACCGGGGAGCTGTTTTTT; cdr3_aa: CASSFDRDTGELFF
j_call: TRBJ2-5; v_call: TRBV7-6; clone_size: once; d_call: NA; cdr3_nt: TGTGCCAGCAGCCGGTATGGGACCCAGTACTTC; cdr3_aa: CASSRYGTQYF
j_call: TRBJ2-5; v_call: TRBV29-1; clone_size: NA; d_call: TRBD2; cdr3_nt: TGCAGCCTGGGGGGGGAGACCCAGTACTTC; cdr3_aa: CSLGGETQYF
j_call: TRBJ1-6; v_call: TRBV19; clone_size: NA; d_call: TRBD1; cdr3_nt: TGTGCCAGTAGTATTCGGACAGGGTACGATTCACCCCTCCACTTT; cdr3_aa: CASSIRTGYDSPLHF
j_call: TRBJ2-7; v_call: TRBV18; clone_size: NA; d_call: NA; cdr3_nt: TGTGCCAGCTCAATAGGACAGTTAAGTATGGACGAGCAGTACTTC; cdr3_aa: CASSIGQLSMDEQYF
j_call: TRBJ1-4; v_call: TRBV11-2; clone_size: NA; d_call: NA; cdr3_nt: TGTGCCAGCAGCTTAGTAGCAGGGGTGAATGAAAAACTGTTTTTT; cdr3_aa: CASSLVAGVNEKLFF
j_call: TRBJ2-4; v_call: TRBV5-6; clone_size: NA; d_call: TRBD1; cdr3_nt: TGTGCCAGCAGCGAGACAGGGCTAGCCAAAAACATTCAGTACTTC; cdr3_aa: CASSETGLAKNIQYF
j_call: TRBJ2-5; v_call: TRBV14; clone_size: NA; d_call: NA; cdr3_nt: TGTGCCAGCAGCCAGGACAGGGAGGGGAAGGAGACCCAGTACTTC; cdr3_aa: CASSQDREGKETQYF
j_call: TRBJ2-3; v_call: TRBV9; clone_size: NA; d_call: TRBD2; cdr3_nt: TGTGCCAGCAGCGTAGTCGGGGCGGGGGGGCCGCTAGATACGCAGTATTTT; cdr3_aa: CASSVVGAGGPLDTQYF
j_call: TRBJ1-3; v_call: TRBV12-5; clone_size: NA; d_call: TRBD1; cdr3_nt: TGTGCTAGTGGTCCGACAGGGGCTGGAAACACCATATATTTT; cdr3_aa: CASGPTGAGNTIYF
j_call: TRBJ2-7; v_call: TRBV6-4; clone_size: few; d_call: TRBD2; cdr3_nt: TGTGCCAGCAGGTGGACTAGCGGGGGCCAGACCTACGAGCAGTACTTC; cdr3_aa: CASRWTSGGQTYEQYF